This T cell receptor (beta chain) was captured by sequencing in a study of T cell responses to AZD1222 COVID-19 vaccine. The study's findings and limits: Just a handful of AZD1222 recipients tested seropositive at baseline. Spike-specific TCRs gained breadth and depth after people received two AZD1222 doses. Clonal diversity was possibly underestimated, and white British individuals and females predominated among donors. Sampled repertoires all dated from after the peak T cell response.

Comment on this clone: What it binds is unknown.

The repertoire was sequenced with immunoSEQ multiplex PCR; TCRdb's copy has only in-frame clones and lacks some. The sample lists over 100,000 clones; around 90% were seen once. The CDR3 extends over 16 amino acids. From germline, CDR1 is SEHNR and CDR2 FQNEAQ (reference sequence). With 7 bases clipped from V and 8 bases from J, the junction kept 16 bases outside the gene matches. This chain uses TRBV7-9 with TRBJ1-5; 8 bases agree with TRBD1. The sample consisted of peripheral blood, taken on day 0 of AZD1222 vaccination. The sequence was obtained from an adult in good health. The CDR3 nucleotides are TGTGCCAGCAAATACAGGGGGGCCTCAAAGGGCAAGCCCCAGCATTTT. As protein: CASKYRGASKGKPQHF.